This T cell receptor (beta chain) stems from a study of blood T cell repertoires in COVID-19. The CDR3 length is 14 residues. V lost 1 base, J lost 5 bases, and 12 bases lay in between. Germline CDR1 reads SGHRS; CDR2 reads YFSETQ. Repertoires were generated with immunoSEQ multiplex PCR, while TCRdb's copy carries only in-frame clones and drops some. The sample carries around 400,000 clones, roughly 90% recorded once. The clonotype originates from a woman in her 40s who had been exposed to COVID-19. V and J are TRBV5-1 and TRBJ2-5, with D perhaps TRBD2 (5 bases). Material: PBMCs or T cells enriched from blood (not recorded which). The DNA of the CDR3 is TGCGCCAGCAGCTTGCACGGGCTAGCCGAGACCCAGTACTTC. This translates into CASSLHGLAETQYF.